This TCR beta chain was documented in a study of blood T cell repertoires in COVID-19. Germline values: CDR1 SNHLY, CDR2 FYNNEI. V dropped 8 bases and J dropped 1; count of bases not matched to a gene: 9. This CDR3 comprises 17 residues. Data came from immunoSEQ multiplex PCR; TCRdb stores just in-frame clones and leaves some out. The sample lists around 130,000 clones; roughly 88% were seen once. The TCR was taken from a man between 65 and 79 years old with active COVID-19. Specimen: peripheral blood. The chain carries TRBV2 and TRBJ2-6, with 9 bases identical to TRBD1. The CDR3 nucleotides are TGTGCCAGCTCTCCAGGACAGGGGATGTCTGGGGCCAACGTCCTGACTTTC. Its translation is CASSPGQGMSGANVLTF.